This T cell receptor beta chain was retrieved from a study of blood T cell repertoires in COVID-19 (dated by TCRdb to 2018 to 2020). For the study in its entirety: Samples from collaborators originated in the United States, Italy and Spain and spanned both the acute and convalescent phases of COVID-19. The prospective study material was composed of cDNA or gDNA derived from T cells, B-cell-depleted T cells, or PBMCs. Subjects who had been exposed to COVID-19, were actively infected with it, or had recovered from it provided the deeply sampled blood TCRbeta repertoires that made up the dataset. A freely available public database, intended as a resource for researchers studying the immune response to SARS-CoV-2, is where the repertoires were released. The samples were drawn from two sources: the first 160 participants of the ongoing ImmuneRACE study, and 1,000 to 1,500 subjects contributed by 6 global collaborators. The sample metadata nearly always contained a de-identified subject ID, COVID-19 status, age in years and sex. Where HLA class I and class II types were available, the types were taken from metadata supplied by the sample provider, not from assay-based typing.

V is cut by 4 bases and J by 6 bases, and the space between the germline ends is 10 bases. The germline V gene sets CDR1 to SGHRS and CDR2 to YFSETQ. Measured from the cysteine to the phenylalanine, the CDR3 is 12 residues long. Only the CDR3 DNA is retained, 36 bases long and in frame from the first base. The paper as a whole reports these results and caveats: How much clinical and demographic metadata was included differed by source and by participant, and the metadata was provided uncurated.

With regard to this clone: There is no known antigen for this receptor. No base-level quality is on record; no much larger clone is a single base apart.

TCRbeta CDR3 regions were amplified from genomic DNA using the immunoSEQ Assay, a bias-controlled multiplex PCR. Regarding the original processing steps: The number of nucleated cells in each sample was estimated from the amplification of reference gene primers within the assay. To quantify the absolute abundance of each unique TCRbeta CDR3 rearrangement, sequence reads were collapsed and filtered. For each sample, productive Simpson clonality was calculated as the square root of Simpson's diversity index over productive rearrangements. TCRdb retrieved this table from immuneACCESS and kept in-frame rearrangements only. Not all clones are present; in checked studies, unresolved V genes account for under half, and no reason is known for the remainder. V and J calls and clone size are given by that table; D and trimming were obtained from the DNA. The sample profile shows approximately 120,000 clones; approximately 74% of them were found once. The ten largest clones represent over 5.5% of the sample.

One collaborating source in Seattle enrolled patients during active infection and followed them longitudinally through the course of disease. The collaborating institutions used their own protocols to collect whole blood in K2EDTA tubes. Collaborator samples were shipped for TCRbeta analysis as frozen whole blood, isolated PBMCs, or DNA extracted from either sample type. This receptor was identified in an elderly man with COVID-19, enrolled during active disease. Sample: peripheral blood. The chain links TRBV5-1 with TRBJ1-2, and possibly TRBD1, on 6 matching bases. For the CDR3, the sequence is CASSTTGNGYTF. The DNA sequence is as follows: TGCGCCAGCAGCACAACAGGGAATGGCTACACCTTC.